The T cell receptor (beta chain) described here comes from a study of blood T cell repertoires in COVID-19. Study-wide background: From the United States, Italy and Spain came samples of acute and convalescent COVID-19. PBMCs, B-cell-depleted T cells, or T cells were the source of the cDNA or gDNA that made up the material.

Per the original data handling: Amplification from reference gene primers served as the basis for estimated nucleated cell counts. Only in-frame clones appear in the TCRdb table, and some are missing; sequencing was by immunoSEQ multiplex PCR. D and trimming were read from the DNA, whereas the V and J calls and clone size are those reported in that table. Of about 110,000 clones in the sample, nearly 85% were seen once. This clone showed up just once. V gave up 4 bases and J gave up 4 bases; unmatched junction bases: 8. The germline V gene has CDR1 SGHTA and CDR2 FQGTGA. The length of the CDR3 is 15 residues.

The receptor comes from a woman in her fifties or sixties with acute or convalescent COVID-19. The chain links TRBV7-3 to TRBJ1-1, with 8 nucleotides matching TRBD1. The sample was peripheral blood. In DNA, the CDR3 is TGTGCCAGCAGCTCCACCTCCACAGGGGGCACTGAAGCTTTCTTT. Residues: CASSSTSTGGTEAFF.